This T cell receptor (beta chain) came from a study of cytomegalovirus exposure and HLA in healthy donors. Study outcomes and limitations: Sequencing likely generated an artifact that appeared as a cluster of highly shared sequence variants.

About this clone: Its antigen is unknown.

Researchers ran the PCR with 60 Vbeta and 13 Jbeta primers. Clones were read by immunoSEQ multiplex PCR, and TCRdb kept only the in-frame ones, dropping some. The top ten clones hold about 1.4% of a sample with 200,000 to 250,000 clones, roughly four fifths of them seen once. Deletions cut 3 bases from V and 6 bases from J, with 11 bases between. This CDR3 region has 13 residues. From germline, CDR1 is MNHEY and CDR2 SMNVEV (reference sequence). The clonotype was recovered from a girl between 5 and 17 years old in good health and CMV-seronegative. The sequenced sample was PBMCs. The chain couples TRBV27 to TRBJ1-2; weak D call: TRBD1 (5 bases). Here the CDR3 DNA reads TGTGCCAGCAGTTTCTCGACAGTAAATGGCTACACCTTC. Translation gives CASSFSTVNGYTF.